This entry lists 14 T cell receptor beta chains sequenced from one sample in a study of OX40 agonist ivuxolimab in advanced cancers. This table comes from immunoSEQ multiplex PCR, and its TCRdb copy is limited to in-frame clones, with some not included. The table records just over 7,500 clones, roughly 90% of them present only once. Sequenced here: CD4+ or CD8+ T cells sorted from blood, sampled in a trial of the OX40 agonist ivuxolimab. The receptors come from an adult with an advanced solid tumor such as melanoma, head and neck, liver or kidney cancer.

The CDR3 DNA is TGTGCCAGCAGCCTTCCCCGCACAGGGAGGACTGAAGCTTTCTTT. Its protein is CASSLPRTGRTEAFF. V and J are TRBV28 and TRBJ1-1, with D possibly TRBD1 on 6 matching bases. The V gene's germline CDR1 is MDHEN and CDR2 SYDVKM. V lost 6 bases and J 5 bases, leaving 19 bases between the germline ends. The CDR3 is 15 amino acids. The full variable domain, in which reference TRBV28 and TRBJ1-1 provide the parts outside the CDR3, is DVKVTQSSRYLVKRTGEKVFLECVQDMDHENMFWYRQDPGLGLRLIYFSYDVKMKEKGDIPEGYSVSREKKERFSLILESASTNQTSMYLCASSLPRTGRTEAFFGQGTRLTVV.

This chain uses TRBV30 with TRBJ2-5; no clear D. Germline assignment: CDR1 GTSNPN and CDR2 SVGIG (reference sequence). V lost 0 bases and J 5 bases, leaving 4 bases between the germline ends. This CDR3 contains 11 residues. CDR3 sequence (DNA): TGTGCCTGGAGTGTACGGGAGACCCAGTACTTC. The encoded protein is CAWSVRETQYF.

The V and J genes are TRBV7-8 and TRBJ2-1; D gene unclear. The CDR3 has 13 residues. CDR1 and CDR2 from the germline V gene are SGHVS and FQNEAQ. The V and J ends lost 6 bases and 8 bases respectively, with 14 bases between them. In DNA, the CDR3 is TGTGCCAGCAGGTCCCCCCCGGATTATGAGCAGTTCTTC. It translates to CASRSPPDYEQFF.

This chain links TRBV11-3 with TRBJ2-1; possibly TRBD1 for D (5 bases). Germline loops: CDR1 SGHNT, CDR2 YENEEA. Trimming cost V 2 bases and J 10 bases, with 12 bases left between them. The CDR3 is 13 amino acids. Here the CDR3 reads CASSLHQGSEQFF. Written as DNA, the CDR3 is TGTGCCAGCAGCTTACACCAGGGCTCCGAGCAGTTCTTC. The full variable domain, in which reference TRBV11-3 and TRBJ2-1 provide the parts outside the CDR3, is EAGVVQSPRYKIIEKKQPVAFWCNPISGHNTLYWYLQNLGQGPELLIRYENEEAVDDSQLPKDRFSAERLKGVDSTLKIQPAELGDSAVYLCASSLHQGSEQFFGPGTRLTVL.

V and J are TRBV7-2 and TRBJ2-4; TRBD1 aligns across 7 bases. Losses at the gene ends were 3 bases for V and 6 bases for J; bases not matched to a gene: 8. The length of the CDR3 is 15 residues. Germline CDR1 reads SGHTA; CDR2 reads FQGNSA. The CDR3, as DNA: TGTGCCAGCAGCTTCGCCGGGACAGTGGGAAACATTCAGTACTTC. It codes for CASSFAGTVGNIQYF.

The chain links TRBV6-6 to TRBJ2-7; D tentatively fits TRBD1 or TRBD2 (5 bases each). CDR3 size: 15 residues. The germline CDR1 and CDR2 sequences are MNHNY and SVGAGI (reference sequence). V lost 4 bases, J lost 0 bases, and 13 bases lay in between. The CDR3 spells CASSLPRAGSYEQYF. In DNA form, the CDR3 reads TGTGCCAGCAGTTTACCCAGGGCGGGCTCCTACGAGCAGTACTTC.

V is TRBV7-2 and J is TRBJ2-5; D uncertain. From germline, CDR1 is SGHTA and CDR2 FQGNSA. The CDR3 extends over 14 amino acids. Between the trimmed V and J ends, which lost 0 bases and 3 bases, there was a span of 8 bases. The CDR3 region is CASSLAGVKETQYF. The CDR3 DNA follows: TGTGCCAGCAGCTTAGCCGGAGTTAAAGAGACCCAGTACTTC.

J is TRBJ2-3 and V is TRBV7-9; 9 nucleotides align to TRBD2. This CDR3 has 15 amino acids. The germline V gene has CDR1 SEHNR and CDR2 FQNEAQ (reference sequence). V shed 5 bases and J 4 bases; nucleotides not matched to a gene: 7. The CDR3 DNA reads TGTGCCAGCAGCGGAGTGGCGGGAGGGCCAGATACGCAGTATTTT. Amino acid sequence: CASSGVAGGPDTQYF. Variable domain in full (rest from reference TRBV7-9 and TRBJ2-3): DTGVSQNPRHKITKRGQNVTFRCDPISEHNRLYWYRQTLGQGPEFLTYFQNEAQLEKSRLLSDRFSAERPKGSFSTLEIQRTEQGDSAMYLCASSGVAGGPDTQYFGPGTRLTVL.

The rearrangement links TRBV5-6 to TRBJ2-1, with D possibly being TRBD1 (5 bases). The CDR3 runs to 13 residues. Trimming shortened V by 3 bases and J by 6 bases, and 10 bases separated the two germline ends. Germline lookup yields CDR1 SGHDT and CDR2 YYEEEE. CDR3 loop: CASSSAGSNEQFF. The CDR3 DNA sequence: TGTGCCAGCAGCTCAGCAGGGTCCAATGAGCAGTTCTTC.

Concerning this clone: The limits of the CDR3 on the DNA are not certain, so only TCRdb's listed CDR3 is given. The rearrangement joins TRBV5-1 to TRBJ2-5; the DNA was not used to check the table's D call, TRBD2. CDR1 and CDR2 (germline): SGHRS, YFSETQ. The CDR3 length equals 15 residues, ends included. CDR3 in amino acids: CASSFGSGWGETQYF.

This clone was counted a single time. The chain links TRBV6-6 to TRBJ2-1; maybe TRBD1 (6 bases). Germline CDR1 is MNHNY and CDR2 is SVGAGI (reference sequence). Trimming removed 5 bases at V and 5 bases at J, with 13 bases between. The length of the CDR3 is 14 residues. This CDR3 reads CASSLRDTNNEQFF. CDR3 bases: TGTGCCAGCAGTCTCCGGGACACTAACAATGAGCAGTTCTTC.

The V call is TRBV27, the J call TRBJ1-2; no clear D. Germline V CDR1 and CDR2: MNHEY, SMNVEV (reference sequence). This CDR3 spans 13 amino acids. Trimming cost V 1 base and J 7 bases, with 10 bases left between them. DNA of the CDR3: TGTGCCAGCAGTTTATGGAAGGACTCTGGCTACACCTTC. Translated, it gives CASSLWKDSGYTF.

This clone was seen just once. The chain uses TRBV5-6 and TRBJ1-3; 8 bases line up with TRBD1. J gave up 5 bases and V 4 bases, and 5 bases lay outside the gene matches. This CDR3 is built from 14 residues. Germline values: CDR1 SGHDT, CDR2 YYEEEE. The CDR3 bases are TGTGCCAGCAGCCGACGACAGGGGAGAAACACCATATATTTT. The encoded protein is CASSRRQGRNTIYF.

The chain carries TRBV2 and TRBJ2-3; the D gene is possibly TRBD2 (6 bases). CDR1 SNHLY and CDR2 FYNNEI come from the germline V gene. The CDR3 spans 15 residues. Trimming stripped 7 bases from V and 0 bases from J, with 14 bases between. The CDR3 DNA is TGTGCCAGCATTGGACTATTCCCAAGCACAGATACGCAGTATTTT. It translates to CASIGLFPSTDTQYF. The full variable domain, with the rest looked up from reference TRBV2 and TRBJ2-3, is EPEVTQTPSHQVTQMGQEVILRCVPISNHLYFYWYRQILGQKVEFLVSFYNNEISEKSEIFDDQFSVERPDGSNFTLKIRSTKLEDSAMYFCASIGLFPSTDTQYFGPGTRLTVL.